This T cell receptor beta chain comes out of a study of T cells in Graves' hyperthyroidism and ophthalmopathy. In the study overall: Any treatment followed the collection of peripheral blood at initial diagnosis. Whole-study findings and limits: Ophthalmopathy prediction by the model preceded onset by a median roughly 6 months.

This clonotype was recorded many times. What it recognizes is unknown. There were TCR beta CDR3 regions amplified from RNA transcripts. RT-PCR in the first round (using the HTBI primer set) targeted the TCR CDR3. TCRdb reprocessed the multiplex PCR reads with MiXCR, giving one entry per CDR3 protein. The sample comprises 530,000 or so distinct CDR3 sequences, roughly 25% of which are singletons, and approximately 11% rests with the top ten. The germline CDR1 and CDR2 sequences are DFQATT and SNEGSKA (reference sequence). The CDR3 totals 18 residues. V lost 5 bases and J 4 bases, leaving 24 bases between the germline ends.

The sample was blood. The chain recombines TRBV20-1 with TRBJ2-6, with a possible D match to TRBD2 (6 bases). This receptor was obtained from a woman aged 25-40 years with Graves' ophthalmopathy. The CDR3 is CSAGGDGARVVGANVLTF. As DNA, the CDR3 is TGCAGTGCTGGAGGGGACGGGGCCCGGGTGGTAGGGGCCAACGTCCTGACTTTC.